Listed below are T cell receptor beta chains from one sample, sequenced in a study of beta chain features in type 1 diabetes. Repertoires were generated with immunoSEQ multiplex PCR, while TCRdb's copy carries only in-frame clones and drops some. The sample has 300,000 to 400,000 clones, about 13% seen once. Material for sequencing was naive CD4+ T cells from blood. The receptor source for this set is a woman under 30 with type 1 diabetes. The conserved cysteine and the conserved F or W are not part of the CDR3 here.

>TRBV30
AWNTNGGKRGLF
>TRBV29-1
SVEDLGQDLYQPQH
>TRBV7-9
ASSQLQGQPQH
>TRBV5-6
ASSIRGVEEQY
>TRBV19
ASSISAGDGNEQF
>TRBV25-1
ASSTPTGDTDTQY
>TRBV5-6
ASGPISGRGTDTQY
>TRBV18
ASSPGTEETQY
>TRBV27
ASAPGDETWSYGYT
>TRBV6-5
ASSRLAGARY
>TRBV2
ASSSRDRGPGEQY
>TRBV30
AWSNPGLAMSKNIQY
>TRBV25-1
ASSERTGLHYGYT
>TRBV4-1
ASSQATSGSPNEQF
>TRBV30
AWMTGVDGYT
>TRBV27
ASSFLGNQPQH
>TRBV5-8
ASSRQVAGGIGTQY
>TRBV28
ASSLTGDTQY
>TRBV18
ASSPPTGGGLEKLF
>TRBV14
ASSQVFTSEAF
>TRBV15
ATSRDVSNTEAF
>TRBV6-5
ASSQGQTGYT
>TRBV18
ASSTGPETQY
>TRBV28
ASSFRTSGGRQF
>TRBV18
ASSLFTATNEKLF
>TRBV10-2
ASSLAGATDTQY
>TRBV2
AEGGDAHETQY
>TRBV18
ASSPLRQGRLTSQETQY
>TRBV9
ASSAGTPFSGYT
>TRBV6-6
ASSYGTSGSEPQF
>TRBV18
ASPYSGANVLT
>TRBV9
ASSVEEVQETQY
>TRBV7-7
ASSSTGVRETQY
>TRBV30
AWSASPSPGLV
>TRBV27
ASSSGGREGPYEQY
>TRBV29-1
SVPLAGRYNEQF
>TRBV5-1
ASSLGLAEYNEQF
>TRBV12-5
ASLPPSPSGGT
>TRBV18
ASSPGPQGYEQY
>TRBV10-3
AISVSGTYNEQF
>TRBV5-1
ASSLDERNEQF
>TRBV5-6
ASSLNGRRQGGELF
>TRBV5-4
ASSLPGGRYYGYT
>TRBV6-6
ASSRVQGAGGELF
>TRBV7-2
ASSFGGSSNEQF
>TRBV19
ASTSPRLAGGPRPDEQF
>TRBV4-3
ASSQLQGGGRAGSYNEQF
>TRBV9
ASSASGGMGGEKLF
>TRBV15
ATSLVEGNQPQH
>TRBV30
AWKGASGRGWEQF
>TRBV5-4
ASSLYRDGIGETQY
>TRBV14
ASSQAEANTQY
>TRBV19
ASSSGQINQPQH
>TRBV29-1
SVGQASSYEQY
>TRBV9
ASSVATGYGYT